This TCR beta chain was captured by sequencing in a study of blood T cell repertoires in COVID-19 (dated by TCRdb to about 2020). About the study as a whole: The collaborator samples originated in the United States, Italy and Spain and spanned the acute and convalescent phases of COVID-19. The prospective study material was composed of cDNA or gDNA derived from T cells, B-cell-depleted T cells, or PBMCs. Deeply sampled blood TCRbeta repertoires from subjects exposed to, actively infected with, or recovered from COVID-19 were included in the dataset. A freely available public database, intended as a resource for researchers studying the immune response to SARS-CoV-2, is where the repertoires were released. The samples were drawn from two sources: the first 160 participants of the ongoing ImmuneRACE study, and 1,200 or so subjects contributed by 6 global collaborators. Nearly every sample came with metadata listing a de-identified subject ID, COVID-19 status, age in years and sex. Where available, HLA class I and class II types were obtained from metadata supplied by the sample provider rather than from assay-based typing. The study at large found these results: The quantity of clinical and demographic metadata differed by source and by participant and was supplied without curation.

TCRbeta CDR3 regions were amplified from genomic DNA using the immunoSEQ Assay, a bias-controlled multiplex PCR. Regarding the original processing steps: The number of nucleated cells in each sample was estimated by amplification of reference gene primers within the assay. Sequence reads were collapsed and filtered to measure the absolute abundance of every unique TCRbeta CDR3 rearrangement. Productive Simpson clonality was computed per sample as the square root of Simpson's diversity index over productive rearrangements. Here the immuneACCESS table is served through TCRdb, limited to in-frame sequences with V and J called. Missing clones are a known gap in these copies; in checked studies unresolved V genes cover under half, and the rest lacks a known reason. V, J and clone size are those of that table, while D and trimming were read from the DNA. The sample profile shows 150,000 or so clones; 85% to 95% of them were found once. 1.5% to 2.5% of the sample belongs to the ten largest clones.

To note about this clone: Its antigen remains unidentified. Base quality data are lacking; no much larger clone is found one base away.

One collaborating source in Seattle enrolled patients during active infection and followed them longitudinally through the course of disease. Whole blood was collected in K2EDTA tubes by collaborating institutions according to the institutions' own protocols. For TCRbeta analysis, collaborators shipped samples in one of three forms: frozen whole blood, isolated PBMCs, or DNA extracted from either of those sample types. The specimen sequenced was peripheral blood. This receptor was obtained from a woman aged 60-75 years with COVID-19, enrolled during active disease.

The CDR3 here reads CASSQDSGNTGELFF. The bases read TGTGCCAGCAGCCAAGATTCAGGGAACACCGGGGAGCTGTTTTTT. The receptor chain draws on TRBV4-2 and TRBJ2-2; the D gene is not confidently resolved. V was cut back by 0 bases and J by 1 base, leaving a gap of 6 bases between them. From the cysteine through the phenylalanine, the CDR3 covers 15 amino acids. Only the CDR3 portion is preserved as DNA: 45 bases, with reading frame beginning at the first base. CDR1 LGHNA and CDR2 YNFKEQ are derived from the germline V gene.